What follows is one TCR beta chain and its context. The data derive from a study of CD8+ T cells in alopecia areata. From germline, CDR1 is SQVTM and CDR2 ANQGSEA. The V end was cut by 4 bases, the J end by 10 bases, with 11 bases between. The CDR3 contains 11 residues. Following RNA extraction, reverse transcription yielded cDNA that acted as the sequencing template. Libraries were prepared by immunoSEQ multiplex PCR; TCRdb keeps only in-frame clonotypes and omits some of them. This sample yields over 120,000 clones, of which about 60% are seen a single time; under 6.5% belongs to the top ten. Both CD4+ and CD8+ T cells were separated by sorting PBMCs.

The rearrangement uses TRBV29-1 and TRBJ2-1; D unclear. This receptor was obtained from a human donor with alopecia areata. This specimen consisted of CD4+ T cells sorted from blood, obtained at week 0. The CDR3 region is CSVGDHGEQFF. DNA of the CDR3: TGCAGCGTTGGAGACCATGGCGAGCAGTTCTTC.